Below, one T cell receptor beta chain is given with its context. What antigen it recognizes has not been identified. No base quality information exists; no much larger clone differs at one position. TCR beta repertoires were profiled from peripheral blood of roughly 13 young patients with multiple sclerosis to demonstrate the VDJtools post-analysis software. The multiple sclerosis patients were children and adolescents between roughly 6 and 17 years of age. These data originate in a study of post-analysis software for immune sequencing data (dated by TCRdb to between 2014 and 2017). Context from the whole study: The recorded disease courses included relapsing-remitting, secondary progressive and progressive-relapsing multiple sclerosis, and some patients had no subtype annotation. The patient repertoires were set against roughly eleven previously published healthy control repertoires from donors whose ages ranged from roughly 6 to 26 years. A subset of samples was prepared in parallel using single-end sample barcoding, then pooled and co-amplified after Illumina adapter ligation.

The study at large found these results: Direct clustering with F measure revealed strong co-clustering of samples prepared in the same batch, which led to a batch-effect correction. Normalized Chao1 diversity was significantly lower in multiple sclerosis patients than controls, suggesting substantial peripheral T-cell clonal expansion. The multiple sclerosis patient group was slightly younger than the control group. Four to six TRBV segments, including TRBV5-6, TRBV5-1 and TRBV20-1, were significantly more frequent in patients than controls.

Library construction relied on PCR. Data came from an Illumina HiSeq 2500. Unique molecular identifiers were incorporated into TCR beta cDNA libraries to reduce PCR and sequencing biases. Per 1 to 10 million input T cells, 500,000 or so cDNA molecules were obtained, such that each molecule approximated one T cell. The patient libraries were prepared and sequenced with the same protocol used for the earlier healthy control dataset. Within a given batch, samples were prepared together, multiplexed and sequenced on the same HiSeq lane. Processing in the source paper ran as follows. Raw barcoded reads were processed with MIGEC, discarding single-read molecular identifier groups before consensus assembly and CDR3 extraction. VDJtools was used for post-analysis of the clonotype tables, and diversity was normalized by down-sampling every dataset to the size of the smallest sample. To correct batch-related cross-sample contamination, repertoire overlap clustering matched CDR3 amino acid sequences but not nucleotide sequences. TCRdb reanalyzed the raw reads on its own, using fastp at Q25 for trimming and MiXCR for clone calling, and kept in-frame beta chains. Duplicate CDR3 protein sequences are folded into a single record with the most common DNA and genes. The V and J calls and clone size are TCRdb's, not the authors'. The table for this sample lists roughly 800,000 distinct CDR3 sequences; more than 45% of them were counted only once. The biggest ten clones account for approximately 4.4% of the sample.

V is clipped by 4 bases and J by 9 bases, and the sequence between their germline boundaries is 13 bases long. The germline V gene encodes CDR1 SGHTA and CDR2 FQGTGA. Spanning cysteine to phenylalanine, the CDR3 consists of 13 amino acids. Of all the DNA, just the CDR3 is kept, 39 bases in frame from base 1. The sequenced sample was blood. The V and J genes are TRBV7-3 and TRBJ2-1; the best D guess is TRBD1, with 6 bases matching. The TCR sequence derives from a girl between 10 and 17 years old with multiple sclerosis. In nucleotide form, the sequence is TGTGCCAGCAGCTACCGCAGGGGCGGTGAGCAGTTCTTC. Translated, this gives CASSYRRGGEQFF. With the portions outside the CDR3 filled from the reference TRBV7-3 and TRBJ2-1 genes, the complete variable region becomes GAGVSQTPSNKVTEKGKYVELRCDPISGHTALYWYRQSLGQGPEFLIYFQGTGAADDSGLPNDRFFAVRPEGSVSTLKIQRTERGDSAVYLCASSYRRGGEQFFGPGTRLTVL.